One and the same sample provided the 29 T cell receptor beta chains below, sequenced in a study of identical twins. In TCRdb, the 5' RACE reads were re-called with MiXCR into one record per CDR3 protein. The data hold approximately 890,000 distinct CDR3 sequences, with around 12% observed a single time. These data also formed part of another study, on yellow fever vaccine responses in identical twins.

The source material was PBMCs. All receptors come from a woman between 18 and 30 years old in good health.

This clonotype turned up a few times. The rearrangement joins TRBV5-6 to TRBJ2-4; TRBD1 agrees at 7 bases. Trimming took 7 bases from V and 6 from J; bases not matched to a gene: 7. There are 13 residues in the CDR3. Germline V gene lookup returns CDR1 SGHDT and CDR2 YYEEEE. This CDR3 reads CASGPTGINIQYF. The DNA of the CDR3 is TGTGCCAGCGGACCGACAGGGATAAACATTCAGTACTTC.

The CDR3, as DNA: TGTGCCAGCAGTTTCGCCGGGACGGTGGGAATCTACACCTTC. This sequence encodes CASSFAGTVGIYTF. The chain recombines TRBV12-3 or TRBV12-4 with TRBJ1-2; possibly TRBD1 for D (5 bases). The CDR3 loop spans 14 amino acids. Trimming stripped 3 bases from V and 10 bases from J, with 18 bases between.

The J gene is TRBJ2-4, the V gene TRBV11-3; 7 bases are a match to TRBD2. Germline V lookup: CDR1 SGHNT, CDR2 YENEEA. The CDR3 totals 17 residues. The V gene end was trimmed by 3 bases and the J gene end by 7 bases; junction bases not matched to a gene: 15. CDR3 loop: CASSLRGGPGSGNIQYF. The CDR3, as DNA: TGTGCCAGCAGCTTGCGGGGAGGGCCGGGGAGCGGTAACATTCAGTACTTC. Full variable domain (outside the CDR3, taken from reference TRBV11-3 and TRBJ2-4): EAGVVQSPRYKIIEKKQPVAFWCNPISGHNTLYWYLQNLGQGPELLIRYENEEAVDDSQLPKDRFSAERLKGVDSTLKIQPAELGDSAVYLCASSLRGGPGSGNIQYFGAGTRLSVL.

This clonotype turned up a few times. This chain connects TRBV6-5 to TRBJ1-1; TRBD1 might be the D (6 bases). Trimming left V 0 bases short and J 4 bases short, with 12 bases between. CDR1 is MNHEY, CDR2 SVGAGI, per germline. The CDR3 spans 15 residues. The CDR3 is CASSYSDRLPTEAFF. CDR3 coding DNA: TGTGCCAGCAGTTACTCCGACAGGTTACCCACTGAAGCTTTCTTT.

CDR3 sequence (DNA): TGCGCCAGCAGCCATGGGACAGAATGGTACGAGCAGTACTTC. Its protein product is CASSHGTEWYEQYF. V usage is TRBV4-1 and J usage is TRBJ2-7; 7 bases line up with TRBD1. V dropped 3 bases and J dropped 4; count of bases not matched to a gene: 6. Germline values: CDR1 MGHRA, CDR2 YSYEKL. The CDR3 length is 14 residues.

The chain employs TRBV29-1 and TRBJ1-1, with D perhaps matching TRBD1 (6 bases). The V end lost 8 bases, the J end lost 4 bases, and 14 bases lay between the germline ends. The CDR3 loop spans 12 amino acids. The germline gives CDR1 SQVTM, CDR2 ANQGSEA. In DNA form, the CDR3 reads TGCAGCTCTCTGGGGGCGGGCACTGAAGCTTTCTTT. It yields the protein CSSLGAGTEAFF.

This chain links TRBV28 with TRBJ2-2; 9 bases are a match to TRBD1. The CDR3 covers 17 residues. V was clipped by 5 bases and J by 0 bases; unmatched bases: 7. In germline, CDR1 is MDHEN, CDR2 SYDVKM. For the CDR3, the DNA is TGTGCCAGCAGTAGACAGGGGGTACCCTCGAACACCGGGGAGCTGTTTTTT. Amino acids: CASSRQGVPSNTGELFF.

The rearrangement joins TRBV19 to TRBJ1-5, with 7 positions matching TRBD1. The CDR3 has 16 residues. Germline CDR1 and CDR2: LNHDA and SQIVND (reference sequence). After removal of 3 bases from V and 4 bases from J, the junction contained 9 bases not matched to a gene. The CDR3 loop reads CASSISRQGVNQPQHF. The CDR3 region has the DNA TGTGCCAGTAGTATCTCGAGGCAGGGGGTTAATCAGCCCCAGCATTTT.

V gene TRBV11-2 combines with J gene TRBJ1-1, with D unresolved. Deletions cut 6 bases from V and 1 base from J, with 18 bases between. Germline assignment: CDR1 SGHAT and CDR2 FQNNGV. The CDR3 contains 16 residues. The CDR3 region is CASRYIARVKNTEAFF. CDR3 bases: TGTGCCAGCAGGTACATCGCCCGAGTGAAGAACACTGAAGCTTTCTTT.

The rearrangement uses TRBV12-3 or TRBV12-4 and TRBJ2-7, with a tentative D call TRBD1 (5 bases). V lost 2 bases, J lost 5 bases, and 10 bases lay in between. The CDR3 length is 13 residues. The CDR3 nucleotides are TGTGCCAGCAGTTTAACAGGCTTCCACGAGCAGTACTTC. Its protein is CASSLTGFHEQYF.

This clonotype has more than one count but fewer than ten. V is TRBV25-1 and J is TRBJ1-1; no definite D call. Trimming took 2 bases from V and 1 from J, leaving 17 bases between them. Per the germline V gene, CDR1 is MGHDK and CDR2 is SYGVNS. This CDR3 comprises 17 residues. CDR3 DNA: TGTGCCAGCAGTGAACCCGGGCATCCCCGAGGGAACACTGAAGCTTTCTTT. As protein: CASSEPGHPRGNTEAFF. The full variable domain, rest sourced from reference TRBV25-1 and TRBJ1-1, is EADIYQTPRYLVIGTGKKITLECSQTMGHDKMYWYQQDPGMELHLIHYSYGVNSTEKGDLSSESTVSRIRTEHFPLTLESARPSHTSQYLCASSEPGHPRGNTEAFFGQGTRLTVV.

The gene calls are TRBV6-2 or TRBV6-3 and TRBJ2-3; weak D call: TRBD2 (5 bases). CDR1 is MNHEY, CDR2 SVGEGT, per germline. The CDR3 contains 15 residues. V lost 4 bases to trimming and J lost 4 bases, with 15 bases between them. The CDR3, as DNA: TGTGCCAGCAGTTTCCGTGTGGCTAGCTCAGATACGCAGTATTTT. Translated: CASSFRVASSDTQYF.

The sample holds a few counts of this clonotype. The V call is TRBV7-9, the J call TRBJ2-3; the match to TRBD2 covers 9 bases. V shed 2 bases and J 5 bases; nucleotides not matched to a gene: 5. The germline gives CDR1 SEHNR, CDR2 FQNEAQ (reference sequence). CDR3 length: 15 amino acids. CDR3: CASSLFQRGVDTQYF. DNA for the CDR3: TGTGCCAGCAGCTTATTTCAGCGGGGGGTAGATACGCAGTATTTT.

V usage is TRBV19 and J usage is TRBJ2-2; 12 positions agree with TRBD2. The V gene's germline CDR1 is LNHDA and CDR2 SQIVND (reference sequence). The CDR3 runs 16 residues. With V trimmed by 5 bases and J by 1 base, 2 bases remained unmatched. In DNA, the CDR3 is TGTGCCAGTAGTCGGGGACTAGCGGGGAACACCGGGGAGCTGTTTTTT. Amino acid sequence: CASSRGLAGNTGELFF.

The chain combines TRBV12-3 or TRBV12-4 with TRBJ2-3; no firm D call. V shed 2 bases and J shed 0 bases, with 12 bases lying between them. The length of the CDR3 is 16 residues. The CDR3 here is CASSLIWGPSTDTQYF. As DNA, the CDR3 is TGTGCCAGCAGTTTAATTTGGGGTCCCAGCACAGATACGCAGTATTTT.

J is TRBJ2-3 and V is TRBV4-1; possibly TRBD1 or TRBD2 for D (5 bases each). Trimming cost V 3 bases and J 2 bases, with 18 bases left between them. The CDR3 length is 17 residues. Germline V gene sequence: CDR1 MGHRA, CDR2 YSYEKL. The CDR3, as DNA: TGCGCCAGCAGCCAGGCCCCTGGGACCCCCTCCACAGATACGCAGTATTTT. Its translation: CASSQAPGTPSTDTQYF.

The J gene is TRBJ2-1, the V gene TRBV18; 8 bases map to TRBD2. This CDR3 region has 13 residues. Germline CDR1 is KGHSH and CDR2 is LQKENI. V lost 6 bases and J lost 5; bases outside the gene matches: 3. The CDR3 coding sequence is TGTGCCAGCTCGAGCGGGGGAAACAATGAGCAGTTCTTC. It encodes CASSSGGNNEQFF.

The chain carries TRBV20-1 and TRBJ2-7; a weak D match, TRBD2 (6 bases). V lost 3 bases, J lost 6 bases, and 18 bases lay in between. The CDR3 is made up of 14 amino acids. The germline V gene has CDR1 DFQATT and CDR2 SNEGSKA (reference sequence). CDR3 amino acids: CSARAGRGEVEQYV. CDR3 nucleotide sequence: TGCAGTGCTAGGGCCGGCCGAGGGGAGGTCGAGCAGTACGTC.

The V call is TRBV4-1, the J call TRBJ2-5, with D possibly called TRBD1 or TRBD2 (6 bases each). The V end was cut by 0 bases, the J end by 6 bases, with 14 bases between. Germline CDR1 reads MGHRA; CDR2 reads YSYEKL. CDR3 size: 15 residues. The CDR3 is CASSQDEGGLQTQYF. Here the CDR3 DNA reads TGCGCCAGCAGCCAAGATGAGGGGGGTTTGCAGACCCAGTACTTC.

The V gene is TRBV15, the J gene TRBJ2-1, with a possible D match to TRBD2 (5 bases). CDR1 LNHNV and CDR2 YYDKDF come from the germline V gene (reference sequence). CDR3 length: 15 residues. The V end lost 3 bases, the J end lost 2 bases, and 11 bases lay between the germline ends. DNA for the CDR3: TGTGCCACCAGCAGGGATAGAGCGGCCTACAATGAGCAGTTCTTC. As protein: CATSRDRAAYNEQFF.

This clonotype has just one count. The rearrangement links TRBV7-8 to TRBJ2-2; 8 positions agree with TRBD2. Germline V CDR1 and CDR2: SGHVS, FQNEAQ. The J segment lost 6 bases and the V segment lost 5 bases, leaving 11 bases of the junction unmatched. The CDR3 has 16 amino acids. CDR3 nucleotide sequence: TGTGCCAGCAGCCCACCGGGACTAGGCGGCGCCGGGGAGCTGTTTTTT. This translates into CASSPPGLGGAGELFF.

The chain links TRBV12-3 or TRBV12-4 to TRBJ2-7; a weak D match, TRBD2 (6 bases). This CDR3 has 12 amino acids. Trimming pared 4 bases from V and 3 bases from J, leaving 7 bases between. The CDR3 spells CASSWRGYEQYF. The CDR3, as DNA: TGTGCCAGCAGTTGGCGGGGCTACGAGCAGTACTTC.

This clonotype turned up a few times. For the CDR3, the DNA is TGTGCCAGCAGCTTAGGTCCGGGGGTAGGATACGAGCAGTACGTC. Its translation: CASSLGPGVGYEQYV. The chain has TRBV7-6 and TRBJ2-7; tentative D call: TRBD2 (6 bases). The V end lost 1 base, the J end lost 4 bases, and 14 bases lay between the germline ends. The CDR3 extends over 15 amino acids. Germline V lookup: CDR1 SGHVS, CDR2 FNYEAQ.

The CDR3 DNA is TGTGCCAGTAGGGTGAACGAGGTCATGAACACTGAAGCTTTCTTT. Protein sequence: CASRVNEVMNTEAFF. This chain connects TRBV19 to TRBJ1-1; no firm D call. This CDR3 has 15 residues. Trimming pared 6 bases from V and 0 bases from J, leaving 14 bases between. CDR1 and CDR2 (germline): LNHDA, SQIVND (reference sequence).

The V call is TRBV20-1, the J call TRBJ2-3; D gene ambiguous. Germline V lookup: CDR1 DFQATT, CDR2 SNEGSKA (reference sequence). The CDR3 is 13 amino acids. The germline V and J ends were trimmed by 4 bases and 1 base, with 9 bases remaining between them. This chain's CDR3 is CSAIFSRTDTQYF. DNA for the CDR3: TGCAGTGCTATTTTCTCCCGCACAGATACGCAGTATTTT.

At least ten counts were recorded for this clonotype. CDR3 residues: CASSDRGPDTGELFF. CDR3 coding DNA: TGTGCCAGCAGTGACAGGGGGCCAGACACCGGGGAGCTGTTTTTT. The J gene is TRBJ2-2, the V gene TRBV12-3 or TRBV12-4; 10 bases map to TRBD1. This CDR3 has 15 residues. V lost 5 bases, J lost 3 bases, and 3 bases stayed unmatched.

The rearrangement uses TRBV20-1 and TRBJ2-5; 8 bases map to TRBD2. V was clipped by 0 bases and J by 4 bases; unmatched bases: 16. The V gene's germline CDR1 is DFQATT and CDR2 SNEGSKA (reference sequence). This CDR3 is 18 amino acids long. The CDR3 sequence is CSARDLGPTSREGETQYF. The CDR3 DNA is TGCAGTGCTAGAGATTTAGGCCCGACTAGCCGGGAGGGAGAGACCCAGTACTTC.

This clonotype was counted between two and nine times. V gene TRBV19 combines with J gene TRBJ2-6, with D possibly being TRBD1 or TRBD2 (5 bases each). The CDR3 runs to 15 residues. Trimming shortened V by 10 bases and J by 0 bases, and 13 bases separated the two germline ends. Per the germline V gene, CDR1 is LNHDA and CDR2 is SQIVND (reference sequence). The CDR3 spells CATRDASSGANVLTF. In nucleotides, the CDR3 is TGTGCCACCCGGGACGCTTCCTCTGGGGCCAACGTCCTGACTTTC.

This clonotype showed up just a few times. The V and J genes are TRBV24-1 and TRBJ1-1; 7 bases map to TRBD1. The CDR3 is 13 amino acids. Germline V CDR1 and CDR2: KGHDR, SFDVKD. V dropped 5 bases and J dropped 5; count of bases not matched to a gene: 4. CDR3 sequence: CATSGATGTEAFF. The CDR3 nucleotides are TGTGCCACCAGTGGTGCGACAGGGACTGAAGCTTTCTTT.